What follows are 18 T cell receptor beta chains derived from one specimen sequenced in a study of tissue T cells after allogeneic stem cell transplantation. The assay was immunoSEQ multiplex PCR, and TCRdb's table has in-frame clones only and misses some. The sample has around 4,000 clones, around four fifths seen once; the top ten hold about 11%. This research-autopsy study prospectively enrolled adult allogeneic hematopoietic cell transplant recipients with steroid-refractory graft-versus-host disease. Sequenced material: esophageal tissue, taken at autopsy. These receptor sequences come from an older male patient with steroid-refractory graft-versus-host disease after an allogeneic stem cell transplant. Part of the T cell pool may stem from the graft donor.

Written as DNA, the CDR3 is TGCAGTGCTAGAGCAGGGCTCGGCTACACCTTC. Translating it yields CSARAGLGYTF. The chain employs TRBV20-1 and TRBJ1-2; a possible D gene is TRBD1 (5 bases). Germline V gene lookup returns CDR1 DFQATT and CDR2 SNEGSKA (reference sequence). CDR3 length: 11 residues. V shed 1 base and J shed 8 bases, with 8 bases lying between them.

The CDR3 DNA sequence: TGTGCCAGCAGCCAAGATTGGGGACCGTTGAACACCGGGGAGCTGTTTTTT. This translates into CASSQDWGPLNTGELFF. V usage is TRBV14 and J usage is TRBJ2-2; D may be TRBD1 or TRBD2 (5 bases each). The V end was cut by 0 bases, the J end by 1 base, with 12 bases between. CDR3 size: 17 residues. CDR1 SGHDN and CDR2 FVKESK come from the germline V gene.

This clone is labeled large. The CDR3 DNA sequence: TGTGCCAGCAGCTTTCGGGGGCCTCCTCGATCACCCCTCCACTTT. This encodes CASSFRGPPRSPLHF. The J gene is TRBJ1-6, the V gene TRBV5-5, with D tentatively TRBD1 (6 bases). The CDR3 sequence is 15 residues long. The ends were cut back, 2 bases at V and 10 bases at J, with 16 bases in the middle. CDR1 SGHKS and CDR2 YYEKEE come from the germline V gene (reference sequence).

This chain joins TRBV4-3 and TRBJ2-3; TRBD2 aligns across 14 bases. The CDR3 is 18 residues long. V was pared by 2 bases and J by 6 bases, with 10 bases of the junction left unmatched. Germline V gives CDR1 LGHNA, CDR2 YSLEER. The CDR3 DNA reads as TGCGCCAGCAGCCAAAACCCCGGGACTAGCGGGGGTTGGGATACGCAGTATTTT. This sequence encodes CASSQNPGTSGGWDTQYF.

Concerning this clone: Compared with germline, one end of the junction differs, possibly owing to a read error. V gene TRBV7-6 combines with J gene TRBJ2-2; 11 nucleotides agree with TRBD1. The CDR3 is 16 amino acids. CDR1 and CDR2 from the germline V gene are SGHVS and FNYEAQ. The CDR3 DNA is TGTGCCAGCAGCCTAGCGGCGGGACAGGGGGCCGGGGAGCTGTTTTTT. It specifies CASSLAAGQGAGELFF.

The CDR3 DNA follows: TGTGCCAGCAGCCAAGAATTCGGGGAACATCAGCCCCAGCATTTT. This gives the protein CASSQEFGEHQPQHF. This sequence joins TRBV14 and TRBJ1-5; D not resolved. This CDR3 is built from 15 residues. Germline V gene sequence: CDR1 SGHDN, CDR2 FVKESK. Between the trimmed V and J ends, which lost 0 bases and 5 bases, there was a span of 11 bases.

V usage is TRBV4-3 and J usage is TRBJ1-1; no reliable D call. Germline assignment: CDR1 LGHNA and CDR2 YSLEER. V lost 4 bases to trimming and J lost 4 bases, with 13 bases between them. The CDR3 sequence is 14 residues long. CDR3 loop: CASSPSGVPTEAFF. The CDR3 DNA sequence: TGCGCCAGCAGCCCCTCAGGTGTACCCACTGAAGCTTTCTTT.

This clone has just a few counts. The V and J genes are TRBV2 and TRBJ2-3, with 7 bases matching TRBD1. The CDR3 has 14 residues. V shed 8 bases and J 2 bases; nucleotides not matched to a gene: 7. Germline V gene lookup returns CDR1 SNHLY and CDR2 FYNNEI. CDR3 region: CASYTGTVTDTQYF. As DNA, the CDR3 is TGTGCCAGCTATACCGGGACAGTCACAGATACGCAGTATTTT.

The chain carries TRBV3-1 (or the pseudogene TRBV3-2) and TRBJ2-1; 10 bases align to TRBD1. The germline V gene has CDR1 LGHDT and CDR2 YNNKEL (reference sequence). The junction had 14 bases not matched to a gene; V was cut back by 3 bases and J by 12 bases. This CDR3 is 16 amino acids long. CDR3 DNA sequence: TGTGCCAGCAGCCACCAAGAGGGACAGGGGTTCCTCTTGCAGTTCTTC. This gives the protein CASSHQEGQGFLLQFF.

V is TRBV3-1 (or the pseudogene TRBV3-2) and J is TRBJ2-3; 9 bases are shared with TRBD1. V gave up 4 bases and J gave up 4 bases; unmatched junction bases: 0. CDR1 and CDR2 (germline): LGHDT, YNNKEL (reference sequence). The CDR3 sequence is 13 residues long. This chain's CDR3 is CASSRQGADTQYF. The CDR3 coding sequence is TGTGCCAGCAGCCGACAGGGGGCAGATACGCAGTATTTT.

J is TRBJ1-4 and V is TRBV5-6; D perhaps matches TRBD1 (5 bases). The CDR3 runs 13 residues. The V gene lost 4 bases and the J gene lost 4 bases, with 8 bases spanning the gap. Germline CDR1 SGHDT, CDR2 YYEEEE. The CDR3 region has the DNA TGTGCCAGCAGCACGACAGTTAATGAAAAACTGTTTTTT. It translates to CASSTTVNEKLFF.

The CDR3 sequence is CASSLEQPKRTDTQYF. CDR3 bases: TGTGCCAGCAGCTTAGAACAGCCCAAGAGGACAGATACGCAGTATTTT. The rearrangement links TRBV7-9 to TRBJ2-3; D ambiguous. V lost 1 base and J 3 bases, leaving 14 bases between the germline ends. The length of the CDR3 is 16 residues. Germline V gene data show CDR1 as SEHNR and CDR2 as FQNEAQ (reference sequence).

Only a few counts were recorded for this clone. This chain connects TRBV29-1 to TRBJ2-7; D perhaps matches TRBD2 (6 bases). The length of the CDR3 is 15 residues. Germline assignment: CDR1 SQVTM and CDR2 ANQGSEA. The V and J ends lost 6 bases and 4 bases respectively, with 22 bases between them. CDR3 bases: TGCAGCGTAGGCGGGACTCCTGGCCGGGGGTACGAGCAGTACTTC. Translated, it gives CSVGGTPGRGYEQYF.

The chain joins TRBV11-2 to TRBJ2-1; D is possibly TRBD2 (7 bases). This CDR3 has 16 amino acids. Looked up from germline, CDR1 is SGHAT and CDR2 is FQNNGV. The V end was cut by 9 bases, the J end by 7 bases, with 25 bases between. CDR3 in amino acids: CASSAGGQRDFNEQFF. The DNA for the CDR3 is TGTGCCAGTTCGGCCGGGGGGCAAAGAGATTTTAATGAGCAGTTCTTC.

The chain recombines TRBV7-8 with TRBJ1-2; D might be TRBD1 (5 bases). V shed 4 bases and J shed 6 bases, with 18 bases lying between them. CDR1 SGHVS and CDR2 FQNEAQ come from the germline V gene. This CDR3 contains 15 residues. The CDR3, as DNA: TGTGCCAGCAGCTCCAGGGTCCGGGAAGACGATGGCTACACCTTC. As protein: CASSSRVREDDGYTF.

This clone was detected only a few times. This chain links TRBV10-3 with TRBJ2-3; D could derive from TRBD1 or TRBD2 (5 bases each). Germline V CDR1 and CDR2: ENHRY, SYGVKD. CDR3 length: 14 amino acids. Trimming shortened V by 2 bases and J by 2 bases, and 8 bases separated the two germline ends. CDR3 DNA: TGTGCCATCAGTGAGGGGGGAAACACAGATACGCAGTATTTT. Its protein product is CAISEGGNTDTQYF.

The chain joins TRBV10-3 to TRBJ2-3, with TRBD1 as a possible D gene (5 bases). The germline V gene has CDR1 ENHRY and CDR2 SYGVKD. V shed 5 bases and J shed 3 bases, with 12 bases lying between them. The CDR3 is 14 amino acids. Here the CDR3 reads CAISTSQGTDTQYF. CDR3 DNA sequence: TGTGCCATCAGTACATCTCAGGGAACAGATACGCAGTATTTT.

V usage is TRBV10-3 and J usage is TRBJ1-1; TRBD1 agrees at 7 bases. Germline CDR1 is ENHRY and CDR2 is SYGVKD. V was clipped by 3 bases and J by 1 base; unmatched bases: 5. The CDR3 spans 15 residues. DNA for the CDR3: TGTGCCATCAGTGAAAAGGGACAGACGAACACTGAAGCTTTCTTT. Its protein is CAISEKGQTNTEAFF.